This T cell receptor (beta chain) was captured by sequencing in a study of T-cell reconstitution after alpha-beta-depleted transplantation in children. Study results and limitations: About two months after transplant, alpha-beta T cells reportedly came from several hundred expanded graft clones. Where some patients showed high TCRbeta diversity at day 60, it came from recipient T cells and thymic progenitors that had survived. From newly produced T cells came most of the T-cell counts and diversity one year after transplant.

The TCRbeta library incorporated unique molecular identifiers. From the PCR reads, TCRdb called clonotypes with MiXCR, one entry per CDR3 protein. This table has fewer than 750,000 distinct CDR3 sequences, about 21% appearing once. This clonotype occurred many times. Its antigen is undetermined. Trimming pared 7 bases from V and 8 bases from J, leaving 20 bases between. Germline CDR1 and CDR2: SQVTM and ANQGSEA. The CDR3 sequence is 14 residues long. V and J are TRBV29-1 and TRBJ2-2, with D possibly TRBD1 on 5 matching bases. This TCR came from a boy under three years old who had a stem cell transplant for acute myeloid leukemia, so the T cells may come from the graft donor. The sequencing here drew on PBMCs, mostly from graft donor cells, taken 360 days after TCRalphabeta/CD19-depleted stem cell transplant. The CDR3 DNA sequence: TGCAGCGGTAGAAGGGGCCCTTCCCCGGGGGAGCTGTTTTTT. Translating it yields CSGRRGPSPGELFF.